These T cell receptor beta chains were read from a single sample in a study of blood T cell repertoires in COVID-19. The repertoire was sequenced with immunoSEQ multiplex PCR; TCRdb's copy has only in-frame clones and lacks some. Altogether around 100,000 clones are present, roughly 87% being singletons, with the ten largest covering under 4%. The sequenced sample was peripheral blood. The receptors come from a man over 45 in a cohort sampled during active COVID-19. Each CDR3 is given with its conserved first and last residue. Each record gives: V gene, J gene, clone size, D gene, CDR3 DNA, CDR3 protein. The D gene is left open where the match is weak. Not every row has a clone size; where given, it reads once, few, many or a size class.

v_call: TRBV15; j_call: TRBJ2-5; clone_size: NA; d_call: NA; cdr3_nt: TGTGCCACCAGCCCAGAGCAGGTTGGAGAGACCCAGTACTTC; cdr3_aa: CATSPEQVGETQYF
v_call: TRBV25-1; j_call: TRBJ1-2; clone_size: NA; d_call: NA; cdr3_nt: TGTGCCAGCAGTGAGGTGTCAGCTAACTATGGCTACACCTTC; cdr3_aa: CASSEVSANYGYTF
v_call: TRBV5-1; j_call: TRBJ2-1; clone_size: NA; d_call: NA; cdr3_nt: TGCGCCAGCAGGGCCTCTGGGGGGGCGTCCTACAATGAGCAGTTCTTC; cdr3_aa: CASRASGGASYNEQFF
v_call: TRBV28; j_call: TRBJ1-1; clone_size: NA; d_call: NA; cdr3_nt: TGTGCCAGCAGTCCCCAGGGGATTAAGGCTTTCTTT; cdr3_aa: CASSPQGIKAFF
v_call: TRBV19; j_call: TRBJ2-3; clone_size: NA; d_call: TRBD1; cdr3_nt: TGTGCCAGTAGTATAGGAGGGGGACAGTACACAGATACGCAGTATTTT; cdr3_aa: CASSIGGGQYTDTQYF
v_call: TRBV5-6; j_call: TRBJ1-2; clone_size: once; d_call: NA; cdr3_nt: TGTGCCAGCAGCCGGCCAGAGGGAGGCTACACCTTC; cdr3_aa: CASSRPEGGYTF
v_call: TRBV10-2; j_call: TRBJ2-1; clone_size: few; d_call: NA; cdr3_nt: TGCGCCAGCATGCCCGAGACAGTGTTCTACAATGAGCAGTTCTTC; cdr3_aa: CASMPETVFYNEQFF
v_call: TRBV19; j_call: TRBJ2-1; clone_size: NA; d_call: TRBD1; cdr3_nt: TGTGCCAGTAGTAGGCCCCCGGGACAGGGATCCTACAATGAGCAGTTCTTC; cdr3_aa: CASSRPPGQGSYNEQFF
v_call: TRBV3-1/TRBV3-2; j_call: TRBJ2-4; clone_size: NA; d_call: NA; cdr3_nt: TGTGCCAGCAGCCAAGGCGGGATTGGGAACATTCAGTACTTC; cdr3_aa: CASSQGGIGNIQYF
v_call: TRBV7-2; j_call: TRBJ2-7; clone_size: few; d_call: NA; cdr3_nt: TGTGCCAGCAGCCAGGGCGGGGACTCCTACGAGCAGTACTTC; cdr3_aa: CASSQGGDSYEQYF
v_call: TRBV7-9; j_call: TRBJ2-1; clone_size: NA; d_call: TRBD1; cdr3_nt: TGTGCCAGCAGCTCCGGGACAGGGCGTTCTGGGCAGTTCTTC; cdr3_aa: CASSSGTGRSGQFF